These 22 T cell receptor beta chains were all obtained from the same sample, sequenced in a study of beta chain features in type 1 diabetes. The whole isolated RNA underwent reverse transcription, so sequencing captured expressed TCRB transcripts. Data came from immunoSEQ multiplex PCR; TCRdb stores just in-frame clones and leaves some out. The sample includes 680,000 or so clones, around a sixth of them seen just once. The specimen sequenced was naive CD4+ T cells from blood. These receptors were collected from a man between 18 and 35 years old in good health.

This clone turned up a few times. The chain combines TRBV30 with TRBJ2-5, with unresolved D. CDR3 length: 10 amino acids. Germline CDR1 GTSNPN, CDR2 SVGIG (reference sequence). The CDR3 region has the DNA TGTGCGTCAGGCCTGGAGACCCAGTACTTC. Protein: CASGLETQYF.

V usage is TRBV7-3 and J usage is TRBJ2-2; 10 bases map to TRBD2. Germline assignment: CDR1 SGHTA and CDR2 FQGTGA. Trimming took 2 bases from V and 7 from J; bases not matched to a gene: 7. CDR3 size: 16 residues. The CDR3 sequence: CASSLFLAGAGGELFF. CDR3 in DNA: TGTGCCAGCAGCTTATTCCTAGCGGGAGCCGGCGGGGAGCTGTTTTTT. Filled out from reference TRBV7-3 and TRBJ2-2, the complete variable domain reads GAGVSQTPSNKVTEKGKYVELRCDPISGHTALYWYRQSLGQGPEFLIYFQGTGAADDSGLPNDRFFAVRPEGSVSTLKIQRTERGDSAVYLCASSLFLAGAGGELFFGEGSRLTVL.

This clone was seen more than once but under ten times. The rearrangement links TRBV15 to TRBJ1-3; no clear D gene. Trimming removed 0 bases from V and 16 bases from J, with 13 bases in between. In germline, CDR1 is LNHNV, CDR2 YYDKDF (reference sequence). This CDR3 region has 12 residues. In DNA form, the CDR3 reads TGTGCCACCAGCAGAGATAGGAGTACCCGGTATTTT. It yields the protein CATSRDRSTRYF.

DNA for the CDR3: TGTGCCAGCAGCCTACAGGGGATGCTTACCTACGAGCAGTACTTC. Translated, it gives CASSLQGMLTYEQYF. J is TRBJ2-7 and V is TRBV7-8; 7 nucleotides align to TRBD1. This CDR3 comprises 15 residues. Germline assignment: CDR1 SGHVS and CDR2 FQNEAQ. V shed 5 bases, J shed 2 bases, and the junction held 9 bases outside the gene matches.

V is TRBV30 and J is TRBJ1-2, with D possibly TRBD1 on 5 matching bases. The CDR3 is 12 amino acids. Per germline, CDR1 GTSNPN and CDR2 SVGIG (reference sequence). V shed 2 bases and J shed 8 bases, with 12 bases lying between them. In DNA form, the CDR3 reads TGTGCCTGGAGTCGGGACTTTCGAGGCTACACCTTC. As protein: CAWSRDFRGYTF. Full variable domain (remainder filled in from reference TRBV30 and TRBJ1-2): SQTIHQWPATLVQPVGSPLSLECTVEGTSNPNLYWYRQAAGRGLQLLFYSVGIGQISSEVPQNLSASRPQDRQFILSSKKLLLSDSGFYLCAWSRDFRGYTFGSGTRLTVV.

The chain is built from TRBV25-1 and TRBJ1-3, with 8 bases identical to TRBD1. In germline, CDR1 is MGHDK, CDR2 SYGVNS. J gave up 4 bases and V 4 bases, and 12 bases lay outside the gene matches. The CDR3 covers 17 residues. CDR3 DNA: TGTGCCAGCAGTGGAATACGAACAGGGGGAAGAGGAAACACCATATATTTT. Translating gives CASSGIRTGGRGNTIYF.

CDR3 sequence (DNA): TGTGCCAGCAGCTTCCGGGACCGCTACCGACGGGTTGGGGAGACCCAGTACTTC. It yields the protein CASSFRDRYRRVGETQYF. The gene calls are TRBV7-8 and TRBJ2-5, with D perhaps TRBD1 or TRBD2 (5 bases each). V lost 3 bases and J 5 bases, leaving 25 bases between the germline ends. The CDR3 sequence is 18 residues long. Germline V gene sequence: CDR1 SGHVS, CDR2 FQNEAQ.

This clone appeared a few times. The chain employs TRBV18 and TRBJ1-2; D is unresolved. Germline CDR1 and CDR2: KGHSH and LQKENI. The CDR3 has 12 residues. Trimming took 5 bases from V and 6 from J, leaving 10 bases between them. CDR3 residues: CASSIQEDGYTF. Here the CDR3 DNA reads TGTGCCAGCTCAATCCAGGAGGATGGCTACACCTTC.

Only a few counts were recorded for this clone. The rearrangement joins TRBV7-3 to TRBJ1-1; 7 nucleotides align to TRBD1. Germline loops: CDR1 SGHTA, CDR2 FQGTGA. The ends lost 4 bases at V and 10 bases at J; junction bases unmatched: 9. The CDR3 covers 13 residues. The CDR3 DNA reads as TGTGCCAGCAGCTCCGGGACAGCCGGGGGAGCTTTCTTT. Translation gives CASSSGTAGGAFF.

The gene calls are TRBV9 and TRBJ2-1, with no clear D. Germline V CDR1 and CDR2: SGDLS, YYNGEE. The CDR3 is 15 amino acids. V lost 2 bases and J 0 bases, leaving 9 bases between the germline ends. The CDR3 reads CASSVEAYSYNEQFF. DNA of the CDR3: TGTGCCAGCAGCGTCGAAGCTTACTCCTACAATGAGCAGTTCTTC.

This chain's CDR3 is CASSSSSQGTDTQYF. CDR3 bases: TGTGCCAGCAGCAGCTCGAGTCAAGGAACAGATACGCAGTATTTT. The chain combines TRBV9 with TRBJ2-3, with no clear D. With 4 bases removed from V and 3 bases from J, the gap between germline ends came to 15 bases. Germline values: CDR1 SGDLS, CDR2 YYNGEE. The CDR3 consists of 15 residues.

This chain connects TRBV7-2 to TRBJ2-3, with TRBD1 matching 10 bases. The trim removed 5 bases at V and 4 bases at J, leaving 18 bases unmatched. Germline V gene sequence: CDR1 SGHTA, CDR2 FQGNSA. The CDR3 consists of 19 residues. The CDR3, as DNA: TGTGCCAGCAGCGCTAGGACGGGACAGGGGAGGTGGAGAGCAGATACGCAGTATTTT. It codes for CASSARTGQGRWRADTQYF.

In this sample, this clone turned up a few times. V and J are TRBV5-1 and TRBJ2-1, with D tentatively TRBD1 or TRBD2 (5 bases each). This CDR3 has 12 amino acids. Trimming removed 4 bases at V and 9 bases at J, with 11 bases between. CDR1 and CDR2 from the germline V gene are SGHRS and YFSETQ. CDR3 residues: CASSLQGPEQFF. CDR3 nucleotides: TGCGCCAGCAGCCTGCAGGGACCTGAGCAGTTCTTC.

The chain uses TRBV28 and TRBJ2-7; D gene uncertain. Germline assignment: CDR1 MDHEN and CDR2 SYDVKM. The CDR3 loop spans 12 amino acids. Trimming removed 6 bases at V and 8 bases at J, with 14 bases between. The CDR3 DNA reads TGTGCCAGCAGCTCGCCCGGGTACCAGCAGTACTTC. Translating gives CASSSPGYQQYF.

The chain couples TRBV7-6 to TRBJ2-1; D may be TRBD1 or TRBD2 (5 bases each). Between the trimmed V and J ends, which lost 3 bases and 4 bases, there was a span of 16 bases. This CDR3 spans 16 amino acids. Germline CDR1 SGHVS, CDR2 FNYEAQ. CDR3 residues: CASSLQSGARYNEQFF. In DNA, the CDR3 is TGTGCCAGCAGCTTGCAATCCGGGGCCAGATACAATGAGCAGTTCTTC.

This clone was seen a handful of times. The chain joins TRBV16 to TRBJ1-2; weak D call: TRBD1 (6 bases). Germline CDR1 and CDR2: KGHSY and FQNENV. V was shortened by 6 bases and J by 4 bases, with 15 bases between the two germline ends. The CDR3 totals 14 residues. CDR3 protein: CASSHFTGLYGYTF. Here the CDR3 DNA reads TGTGCCAGCAGTCACTTCACAGGGCTCTATGGCTACACCTTC.

For this clone: This same CDR3 is encoded by further DNA sequences in the sample. The rearrangement links TRBV7-2 to TRBJ2-7; TRBD2 agrees at 7 bases. Germline-derived CDR1 and CDR2 are SGHTA and FQGNSA. The CDR3 is made up of 15 amino acids. The V and J ends lost 5 bases and 2 bases, in that order; junction bases with no gene match: 9. CDR3 in amino acids: CASSTPSGGAYEQYF. In DNA, the CDR3 is TGTGCCAGCAGCACACCTAGCGGAGGGGCCTACGAGCAGTACTTC.

Notes on this clone: The same CDR3 arises from other DNA sequences in this sample as well. The chain carries TRBV9 and TRBJ1-1, with D possibly being TRBD1 (6 bases). V lost 4 bases and J 1 base, leaving 14 bases between the germline ends. Germline CDR1 is SGDLS and CDR2 is YYNGEE. CDR3 length equals 15 residues. This CDR3 reads CASSPRGAENTEAFF. The CDR3 DNA reads TGTGCCAGCAGCCCCCGGGGGGCGGAGAACACTGAAGCTTTCTTT. The variable domain in full, completed from reference TRBV9 and TRBJ1-1, reads DSGVTQTPKHLITATGQRVTLRCSPRSGDLSVYWYQQSLDQGLQFLIQYYNGEERAKGNILERFSAQQFPDLHSELNLSSLELGDSALYFCASSPRGAENTEAFFGQGTRLTVV.

This clone was picked up a small number of times. This chain joins TRBV28 and TRBJ2-5; D is ambiguous. Germline CDR1 MDHEN, CDR2 SYDVKM. The V end was cut by 2 bases, the J end by 4 bases, with 11 bases between. This CDR3 region has 14 residues. CDR3 in DNA: TGTGCCAGCAGTTTACGGAAGGCCAGAGAGACCCAGTACTTC. It codes for CASSLRKARETQYF.

V is TRBV5-1 and J is TRBJ1-5; no clear D gene. CDR1 SGHRS and CDR2 YFSETQ come from the germline V gene. Trimming removed 2 bases at V and 1 base at J, with 10 bases between. This CDR3 is 15 amino acids long. For the CDR3, the DNA is TGCGCCAGCAGCTTTGGGGAAAGCAGCAATCAGCCCCAGCATTTT. It specifies CASSFGESSNQPQHF.

The chain recombines TRBV7-3 with TRBJ1-2; D unresolved. The CDR3 consists of 16 residues. Germline V gene data show CDR1 as SGHTA and CDR2 as FQGTGA. V was pared by 6 bases and J by 3 bases, with 20 bases between. The CDR3 DNA reads as TGTGCCAGCAGTCCCGCCGGGCGCCAAGCGGACTATGGCTACACCTTC. This sequence encodes CASSPAGRQADYGYTF.

CDR3 bases: TGTGCCAGCAGTTACTCGGACCCTAACAGGCGCTATGGCTACACCTTC. This translates into CASSYSDPNRRYGYTF. V is TRBV6-5 and J is TRBJ1-2, with D possibly TRBD1 on 5 matching bases. The CDR3 runs to 16 residues. CDR1 is MNHEY, CDR2 SVGAGI, per germline. Trimming cost V 0 bases and J 4 bases, with 15 bases left between them.